This is a list of T cell receptor beta chains from one sample in a study of blood T cells in healthy people across ages. From the 5' RACE reads, TCRdb called clonotypes with MiXCR, one entry per CDR3 protein. This table has roughly 800,000 distinct CDR3 sequences, 55% to 75% appearing once. Material: blood. These receptors were obtained from a man aged 25-40 years in good health. Each CDR3 is given with its conserved first and last residue. D genes are given only for firm matches. Size is omitted from some rows. Given values are once, few, many or a class for expanded clones.

CDR3aa	CDR3nt	v_gene	d_gene	abundance	j_gene
CSAPRGYEQFF	TGCAGTGCCCCAAGGGGCTATGAGCAGTTCTTC	TRBV20-1	.	once	TRBJ2-1
CASSGLKTSGSSYEQYF	TGTGCCAGCAGTGGCCTCAAGACTAGCGGGAGTTCCTACGAGCAGTACTTC	TRBV2	TRBD2	.	TRBJ2-7
CASSPSLLQETQYF	TGTGCCAGCAGCCCGAGCCTCCTTCAAGAGACCCAGTACTTC	TRBV7-2	.	.	TRBJ2-5
CASSREGQRNQPQHF	TGTGCCAGCAGCCGTGAGGGACAACGCAATCAGCCCCAGCATTTT	TRBV4-2	.	few	TRBJ1-5
CASSQSGEGPFF	TGTGCCAGCAGCCAGAGCGGGGAAGGTCCGTTCTTC	TRBV3-1	TRBD2	once	TRBJ2-1
CAISESNSGQDGYTF	TGTGCCATCAGTGAGTCGAACAGTGGTCAGGATGGCTACACCTTC	TRBV10-3	.	.	TRBJ1-2
CASSSQEGYNEQFF	TGTGCCAGCAGCAGCCAGGAGGGTTACAATGAGCAGTTCTTC	TRBV9	.	.	TRBJ2-1
CASSEIREQYF	TGTGCCAGCAGTGAAATTCGGGAGCAGTACTTC	TRBV2	.	.	TRBJ2-7
CASRIGTGRDEQFF	TGCGCCAGCAGAATAGGGACAGGGAGGGACGAGCAGTTCTTC	TRBV5-1	TRBD1	.	TRBJ2-1
CASSQDRTGGEKLFF	TGCGCCAGCAGCCAAGACAGGACAGGGGGAGAAAAACTGTTTTTT	TRBV4-1	TRBD1	.	TRBJ1-4
CSATDQGQGPQHF	TGCAGTGCTACAGATCAGGGGCAAGGGCCCCAGCATTTT	TRBV20-1	.	.	TRBJ1-5
CASNGRGRGDVQYF	TGTGCCAGCAATGGCAGGGGGAGAGGAGATGTGCAGTATTTT	TRBV12-3/TRBV12-4	TRBD1	.	TRBJ2-3
CATSREDRVSSYEQYF	TGTGCCACCAGCAGAGAAGATCGGGTTAGCTCCTACGAGCAGTACTTC	TRBV15	.	.	TRBJ2-7
CASSQDSGTVYGYTF	TGCGCCAGCAGCCAAGATTCGGGGACTGTCTATGGCTACACCTTC	TRBV4-1	.	.	TRBJ1-2
CATSSRGNYEQYF	TGTGCCACCAGCAGTCGGGGGAACTACGAGCAGTACTTC	TRBV15	.	few	TRBJ2-7
CASSPGRGPSGANVLTF	TGTGCCAGCAGTCCCGGCAGGGGGCCCTCTGGGGCCAACGTCCTGACTTTC	TRBV7-3	TRBD1	.	TRBJ2-6
CASFHSYNEQFF	TGTGCCAGCTTCCACTCCTACAATGAGCAGTTCTTC	TRBV6-5	.	.	TRBJ2-1
CASSNPKPSGAKTQYF	TGTGCCAGCAGTAACCCGAAGCCCTCGGGGGCCAAGACCCAGTACTTC	TRBV25-1	.	many	TRBJ2-5
CAISESGKGAYEQYF	TGTGCCATCAGTGAGTCAGGGAAGGGGGCCTACGAGCAGTACTTC	TRBV10-3	.	.	TRBJ2-7
CASSVDGISYNEQFF	TGTGCCAGCAGCGTCGACGGCATCTCCTACAATGAGCAGTTCTTC	TRBV9	.	.	TRBJ2-1